What follows are 10 T cell receptor beta chains derived from one specimen sequenced in a study of identical twins. TCRdb reanalysed the 5' RACE reads using MiXCR and keeps one entry per CDR3 protein. The table lists a few hundred thousand distinct CDR3 sequences, roughly 20% of them singletons. The sequenced sample consisted of naive T cells sorted from blood. Receptors originate from a man in his forties or fifties in good health.

The V and J genes are TRBV7-9 and TRBJ2-1; D gene unclear. This CDR3 has 12 amino acids. In germline, CDR1 is SEHNR, CDR2 FQNEAQ (reference sequence). The ends were cut back, 4 bases at V and 9 bases at J, with 10 bases in the middle. CDR3 DNA: TGTGCCAGCAGCTCAGCAAGTAGTGAGCAGTTCTTC. Translation gives CASSSASSEQFF. The complete variable domain, with remaining parts taken from reference TRBV7-9 and TRBJ2-1, reads DTGVSQNPRHKITKRGQNVTFRCDPISEHNRLYWYRQTLGQGPEFLTYFQNEAQLEKSRLLSDRFSAERPKGSFSTLEIQRTEQGDSAMYLCASSSASSEQFFGPGTRLTVL.

In its sample, this clonotype was seen a few times. The rearrangement uses TRBV4-2 and TRBJ2-5; D tentatively fits TRBD1 or TRBD2 (5 bases each). This CDR3 is built from 15 residues. The germline V gene encodes CDR1 LGHNA and CDR2 YNFKEQ. V shed 2 bases and J shed 2 bases, with 12 bases lying between them. Here the CDR3 reads CASSQIPGPQETQYF. The CDR3 region has the DNA TGTGCCAGCAGCCAAATTCCGGGACCACAAGAGACCCAGTACTTC.

This clonotype has a handful of counts. The DNA for the CDR3 is TGCAGTGCTAGAGATCCTGGCGGGAGCCCAGATACGCAGTATTTT. It codes for CSARDPGGSPDTQYF. This sequence joins TRBV20-1 and TRBJ2-3, with TRBD2 matching over 7 bases. The V segment lost 0 bases and the J segment 4 bases; nucleotides outside the gene matches: 7. This CDR3 is 15 amino acids long. Germline values: CDR1 DFQATT, CDR2 SNEGSKA (reference sequence).

This clonotype was recorded many times. This chain links TRBV6-2 or TRBV6-3 with TRBJ2-5; D is uncertain. Germline V gene data show CDR1 as MNHEY and CDR2 as SVGEGT. Trimming stripped 3 bases from V and 4 bases from J, with 9 bases between. The CDR3 runs to 13 residues. CDR3 coding DNA: TGTGCCAGCAGTTATTTTATCCCAGAGACCCAGTACTTC. This encodes CASSYFIPETQYF.

The table lists this clonotype with a count of one. The rearrangement joins TRBV18 to TRBJ2-1, with D possibly being TRBD2 (6 bases). Trimming removed 3 bases at V and 9 bases at J, with 21 bases between. CDR1 KGHSH and CDR2 LQKENI come from the germline V gene. The CDR3 loop spans 16 amino acids. This CDR3 reads CASSPPSGQSGVEQFF. The CDR3 region has the DNA TGTGCCAGCTCACCCCCTAGTGGCCAGTCGGGGGTTGAGCAGTTCTTC.

In its sample, this clonotype was seen many times. The chain uses TRBV2 and TRBJ2-1, with 9 bases identical to TRBD1. The junction had 10 bases not matched to a gene; V was cut back by 6 bases and J by 7 bases. Germline V CDR1 and CDR2: SNHLY, FYNNEI. CDR3 length: 15 residues. CDR3 in amino acids: CASSLDRGTWNEQFF. The DNA for the CDR3 is TGTGCCAGCAGCTTAGACAGGGGGACCTGGAATGAGCAGTTCTTC.

In this sample, this clonotype turned up a few times. Mismatch with germline at one junction end may stem from a read error. The chain carries TRBV11-2 and TRBJ2-7; no clear D gene. The germline gives CDR1 SGHAT, CDR2 FQNNGV. This CDR3 comprises 11 residues. The CDR3, as DNA: TGTGCCAGCAGCTTATTGGGAACCGGAGTCTTC. Its translation: CASSLLGTGVF. Using reference TRBV11-2 and TRBJ2-7 for the parts outside the CDR3, the full variable domain is EAGVAQSPRYKIIEKRQSVAFWCNPISGHATLYWYQQILGQGPKLLIQFQNNGVVDDSQLPKDRFSAERLKGVDSTLKIQPAKLEDSAVYLCASSLLGTGVFGPGTRLTVT.

This clonotype was counted many times. The J gene is TRBJ2-1, the V gene TRBV29-1; D is undetermined. The germline V gene has CDR1 SQVTM and CDR2 ANQGSEA. The V end was cut by 8 bases, the J end by 9 bases, with 14 bases between. This CDR3 contains 11 residues. CDR3 bases: TGCAGCACGAGGAACTCCGCTGAGCAGTTCTTC. This codes for CSTRNSAEQFF.

This clonotype was recorded at least ten times. This chain connects TRBV5-6 to TRBJ1-4, with 7 bases that match TRBD1. V trimming: 0 bases; J trimming: 5 bases; junction bases outside the gene matches: 7. The germline CDR1 and CDR2 sequences are SGHDT and YYEEEE. This CDR3 spans 16 amino acids. The CDR3 loop reads CASSLARTGLNEKLFF. The CDR3, as DNA: TGTGCCAGCAGCTTGGCCAGGACAGGACTAAATGAAAAACTGTTTTTT. The full variable domain, rest sourced from reference TRBV5-6 and TRBJ1-4, is DAGVTQSPTHLIKTRGQQVTLRCSPKSGHDTVSWYQQALGQGPQFIFQYYEEEERQRGNFPDRFSGHQFPNYSSELNVNALLLGDSALYLCASSLARTGLNEKLFFGSGTQLSVL.

This chain links TRBV18 with TRBJ2-3; D gene unclear. Germline CDR1 KGHSH, CDR2 LQKENI. Trimming removed 6 bases at V and 6 bases at J, with 10 bases between. The CDR3 has 12 amino acids. CDR3 nucleotide sequence: TGTGCCAGCTCGCCGATGGGGGATACGCAGTATTTT. Its protein is CASSPMGDTQYF.